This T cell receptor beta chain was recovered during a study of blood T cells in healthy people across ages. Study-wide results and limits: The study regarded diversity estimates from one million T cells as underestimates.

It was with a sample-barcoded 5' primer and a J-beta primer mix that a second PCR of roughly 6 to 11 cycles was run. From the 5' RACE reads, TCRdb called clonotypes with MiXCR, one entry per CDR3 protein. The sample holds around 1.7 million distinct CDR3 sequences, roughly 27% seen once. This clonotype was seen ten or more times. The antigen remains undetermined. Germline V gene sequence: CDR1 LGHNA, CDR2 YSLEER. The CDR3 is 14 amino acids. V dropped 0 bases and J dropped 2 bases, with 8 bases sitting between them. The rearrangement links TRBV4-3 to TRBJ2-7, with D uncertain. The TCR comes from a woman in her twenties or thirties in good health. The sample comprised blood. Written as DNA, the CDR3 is TGCGCCAGCAGCCAAGAGCGGAGCGCCTACGAGCAGTACTTC. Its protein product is CASSQERSAYEQYF.